The 21 T cell receptor beta chains below come from one sample, sequenced in a study of blood T cells in healthy people across ages. Primed by a sample-barcoded 5' primer and a J-beta primer mix, a second PCR proceeded for about 7 to 11 cycles. Via MiXCR, TCRdb re-called the 5' RACE reads, giving one row per CDR3 protein. Among about 620,000 distinct CDR3 sequences listed, 52% were seen once. Sample: blood. The receptor source for this set is a woman older than 75 in good health.

This clonotype was recorded a few times. A much larger clonotype is one base distant, so this may be a read error. The rearrangement joins TRBV4-1 to TRBJ2-7; 8 nucleotides match TRBD2. V gave up 8 bases and J gave up 7 bases; unmatched junction bases: 25. Per germline, CDR1 MGHRA and CDR2 YSYEKL. The CDR3 has 18 amino acids. The CDR3 coding sequence is TGCGCCAGCGCCCCCCATCTTGGGACCGGGACTAGGCGCAATGAGCAGTACTTC. Translation: CASAPHLGTGTRRNEQYF.

This sequence joins TRBV12-3 or TRBV12-4 and TRBJ1-6; D is possibly TRBD1 (5 bases). The CDR3 is 13 residues long. Trimming cost V 4 bases and J 10 bases, with 11 bases left between them. CDR3 amino acids: CASSSGGNSPLHF. CDR3 nucleotide sequence: TGTGCCAGCAGTTCGGGGGGTAACTCACCCCTCCACTTT.

Many counts were recorded for this clonotype. The gene calls are TRBV29-1 and TRBJ1-5; no clear D. The germline V gene has CDR1 SQVTM and CDR2 ANQGSEA. The CDR3 totals 13 residues. Between the trimmed V and J ends, which lost 6 bases and 1 base, there was a span of 10 bases. The CDR3 sequence: CSVRRDSNQPQHF. In nucleotides, the CDR3 is TGCAGCGTCCGCCGAGACAGCAATCAGCCCCAGCATTTT. The variable domain in full, completed from reference TRBV29-1 and TRBJ1-5, reads SAVISQKPSRDICQRGTSLTIQCQVDSQVTMMFWYRQQPGQSLTLIATANQGSEATYESGFVIDKFPISRPNLTFSTLTVSNMSPEDSSIYLCSVRRDSNQPQHFGDGTRLSIL.

About this clonotype itself: A read error may account for a junction end that differs from germline. This rearrangement joins TRBV10-2 to TRBJ1-1; D remains ambiguous. Germline V lookup: CDR1 WSHSY, CDR2 SAAADI. The CDR3 runs to 12 residues. Written as DNA, the CDR3 is TGCGCCAGCAGCGAAGTGGGCACTGGAGCTTTCTTT. It translates to CASSEVGTGAFF.

A remark on this clonotype: Its ends do not fully match the called genes, so a read error is possible. This chain links TRBV6-5 with TRBJ2-5; 10 bases map to TRBD2. The CDR3 runs 16 residues. CDR1 and CDR2 from the germline V gene are MNHEY and SVGAGI. In DNA, the CDR3 is TGTGCCGGCAGTTACGTAGCGGGGGGTACTGAAGAGACCCAGTACTTC. This sequence encodes CAGSYVAGGTEETQYF.

Ten or more counts support this clonotype. The genes are TRBV10-1 and TRBJ2-3; possibly TRBD1 for D (5 bases). Germline V CDR1 and CDR2: WNHNN, SYGVQD (reference sequence). This CDR3 has 15 amino acids. V dropped 6 bases and J dropped 3 bases, with 16 bases sitting between them. DNA of the CDR3: TGCGCCAGCAGCGTTGACAGAGCTCCGACAGATACGCAGTATTTT. Translation gives CASSVDRAPTDTQYF.

This clonotype occurred once. A much bigger clone sits one base away, suggesting this may be a read error. The genes are TRBV29-1 and TRBJ1-2, with D unclear. The CDR3 length is 11 residues. Trimming pared 8 bases from V and 5 bases from J, leaving 12 bases between. CDR1 and CDR2 from the germline V gene are SQVTM and ANQGSEA. This chain's CDR3 is CSHSVGYGYTF. The CDR3 region has the DNA TGCAGCCACTCCGTGGGGTATGGCTACACCTTC.

This clonotype came up many times. The J gene is TRBJ2-5, the V gene TRBV7-2; D remains unclear. V shed 3 bases and J shed 5 bases, with 10 bases lying between them. This CDR3 has 13 residues. Germline CDR1 reads SGHTA; CDR2 reads FQGNSA. This CDR3 reads CASSFLGAETQYF. Written as DNA, the CDR3 is TGTGCCAGCAGCTTCCTAGGAGCTGAGACCCAGTACTTC.

This clonotype came up a few times. V gene TRBV6-5 combines with J gene TRBJ1-1; D gene uncertain. Germline V gene lookup returns CDR1 MNHEY and CDR2 SVGAGI. Trimming cost V 2 bases and J 9 bases, with 19 bases left between them. The CDR3 length is 15 residues. CDR3: CASSYPSRQHHQAFF. CDR3 nucleotide sequence: TGTGCCAGCAGTTACCCCTCACGCCAACACCATCAAGCTTTCTTT.

Comments on this clonotype: This may be a read error, as it is one base from a much larger clone. V and J are TRBV7-2 and TRBJ2-3; unclear D gene. This CDR3 spans 16 amino acids. The germline V gene has CDR1 SGHTA and CDR2 FQGNSA. The CDR3 region has the DNA TGTGCCAGCAGCCAAGTCGGCGGATATAGCACAGATACGCAGTGTTTT. Translating it yields CASSQVGGYSTDTQCF.

This clonotype was recorded once. The chain joins TRBV29-1 to TRBJ2-3, with D unresolved. V was cut by 2 bases and J by 1 base, with 10 bases left in between. Germline loops: CDR1 SQVTM, CDR2 ANQGSEA. The CDR3 is 14 residues long. The CDR3 DNA follows: TGCAGCGTTGAAAGAGTAGGCGGCACAGATACGCAGTATTTT. This encodes CSVERVGGTDTQYF.

The chain is built from TRBV7-9 and TRBJ2-7, with unresolved D. The germline V gene encodes CDR1 SEHNR and CDR2 FQNEAQ (reference sequence). The CDR3 extends over 14 amino acids. The V and J ends lost 1 base and 2 bases respectively, with 9 bases between them. DNA for the CDR3: TGTGCCAGCAGCTTAGTCAAGGGAACCTACGAGCAGTACTTC. Encoded protein: CASSLVKGTYEQYF.

This clonotype was seen many times. This rearrangement joins TRBV25-1 to TRBJ2-5; 8 nucleotides line up with TRBD1. The CDR3 has 17 residues. Germline CDR1 reads MGHDK; CDR2 reads SYGVNS. J lost 5 bases, V lost 5 bases, and 16 bases had no gene match. DNA of the CDR3: TGTGCCAGCAGTCCTTCGATACGACAGGGGTTCTCGGAGACCCAGTACTTC. Its protein product is CASSPSIRQGFSETQYF.

There are many counts of this clonotype. The chain couples TRBV6-2 or TRBV6-3 to TRBJ2-3, with 8 bases that match TRBD2. Unmatched junction bases numbered 12, after V lost 5 bases and J lost 11 bases. This CDR3 has 14 residues. Germline V gene lookup returns CDR1 MNHEY and CDR2 SVGEGT. The DNA of the CDR3 is TGTGCCAGCAGTGACACGATAACTAGCGGAGGGCAGTATTTT. Translating it yields CASSDTITSGGQYF.

A word on this clonotype: A much more abundant neighbour one base away suggests this may be a read error. The chain carries TRBV20-1 and TRBJ2-3, with 9 bases fitting TRBD2. The CDR3 has 17 residues. Germline V gene lookup returns CDR1 DFQATT and CDR2 SNEGSKA (reference sequence). Trimming at V came to 1 base and at J to 2 bases, leaving 10 bases not matched to a gene. This CDR3 reads CSARAPRLAGPTDTQYF. DNA for the CDR3: TGCAGTGCTAGAGCCCCGAGGCTAGCGGGACCCACAGATACGCAGTATTTT.

Many counts were recorded for this clonotype. The rearrangement links TRBV15 to TRBJ2-1; 9 bases map to TRBD1. Germline V gene sequence: CDR1 LNHNV, CDR2 YYDKDF (reference sequence). CDR3 length: 16 amino acids. V lost 3 bases to trimming and J lost 2 bases; unmatched junction nucleotides: 5. CDR3 residues: CATSSRTGGAYNEQFF. CDR3 sequence (DNA): TGTGCCACCAGCAGCCGTACAGGGGGCGCCTACAATGAGCAGTTCTTC.

CDR3 protein: CASSQFGTGGTGNTIYF. For the CDR3, the DNA is TGTGCCAGCAGCCAATTTGGGACAGGGGGAACTGGAAACACCATATATTTT. The chain recombines TRBV7-9 with TRBJ1-3; 11 nucleotides agree with TRBD1. Germline V gives CDR1 SEHNR, CDR2 FQNEAQ (reference sequence). The CDR3 runs 17 residues. J gave up 2 bases and V 5 bases, and 8 bases lay outside the gene matches.

This clonotype appeared a few times. An end of the junction does not agree with germline; a read error may underlie this. The chain combines TRBV27 with TRBJ1-5; D might be TRBD1 (5 bases). The CDR3 has 13 residues. Per germline, CDR1 MNHEY and CDR2 SMNVEV (reference sequence). Here the CDR3 DNA reads TGTGCCAGCAGTTTCTGGGGCAAGCAGCCCCAGCATTTT. It codes for CASSFWGKQPQHF.

The chain has TRBV5-1 and TRBJ2-4; TRBD1 matches at 7 bases. The end of the DNA fits TRBJ2-7 better, so the J call may be wrong. The germline V gene has CDR1 SGHRS and CDR2 YFSETQ. The CDR3 consists of 12 residues. For the CDR3, the DNA is TGCGCCAGCAGCCGACAGGGTCGCGAGCAGTACTTC. Amino acids: CASSRQGREQYF.

This clonotype was seen only a few times. The chain combines TRBV3-1 with TRBJ2-4, with 8 bases identical to TRBD1. Germline-derived CDR1 and CDR2 are LGHDT and YNNKEL (reference sequence). Germline trimming cut 0 bases from V and 0 bases from J; bases unmatched to any gene: 7. This CDR3 spans 18 amino acids. CDR3 sequence: CASSQEPGTGLAKNIQYF. The CDR3, as DNA: TGTGCCAGCAGCCAAGAGCCCGGGACAGGCCTAGCCAAAAACATTCAGTACTTC.

This clonotype occurred many times. V gene TRBV12-3 or TRBV12-4 combines with J gene TRBJ2-7; TRBD1 matches 10 bases. The junction had 12 bases not matched to a gene; V was cut back by 4 bases and J by 12 bases. The CDR3 runs 14 residues. CDR3 coding DNA: TGTGCCAGCAGTTCCGGGACAGGGGTAATCAGCCTGTACTTC. Its protein is CASSSGTGVISLYF.